This T cell receptor beta chain emerged from a study of shared clonotypes between healthy human individuals. CDR1 SGHRS and CDR2 YFSETQ come from the germline V gene. V was shortened by 4 bases and J by 6 bases, with 10 bases between the two germline ends. The CDR3 length is 13 residues. The authors split each subset's genomic DNA evenly across several immunoSEQ plates. Sequencing used immunoSEQ multiplex PCR; TCRdb keeps in-frame clones, though not all of them. The table includes 95,000 to 120,000 clones, under 70% detected once. J is TRBJ2-2 and V is TRBV5-1; TRBD1 or TRBD2 may be the D gene (5 bases each). This sequence was found in a woman aged 30 to 39 in good health. The sequencing input was memory CD8+ T cells sorted from blood. Documented subset: CD45RO+ cells pooled with CCR7-negative TemRA cells. For the CDR3, the DNA is TGCGCCAGCAGCGCCCAGGGAGCCGGGGAGCTGTTTTTT. Amino acids: CASSAQGAGELFF.